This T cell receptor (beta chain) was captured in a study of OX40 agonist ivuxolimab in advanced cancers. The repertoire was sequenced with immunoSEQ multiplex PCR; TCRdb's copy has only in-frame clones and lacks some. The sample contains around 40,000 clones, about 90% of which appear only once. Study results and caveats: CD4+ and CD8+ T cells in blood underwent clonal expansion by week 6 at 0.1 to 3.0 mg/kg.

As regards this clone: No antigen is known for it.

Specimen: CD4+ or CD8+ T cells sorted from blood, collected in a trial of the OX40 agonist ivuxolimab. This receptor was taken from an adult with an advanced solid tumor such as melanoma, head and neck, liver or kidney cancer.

In nucleotides, the CDR3 is TGTGCCAGCAGCTTACGCGGGACAGGGGGTCGGGTCCGAGAGACCCAGTACTTC. Encoded protein: CASSLRGTGGRVRETQYF. The rearrangement links TRBV7-8 to TRBJ2-5; 11 bases are a match to TRBD1. The CDR3 loop spans 18 amino acids. The V segment lost 2 bases and the J segment 4 bases; nucleotides outside the gene matches: 12. Germline V lookup: CDR1 SGHVS, CDR2 FQNEAQ.